The source of this TCR beta chain is a study of OX40 agonist ivuxolimab in advanced cancers. The method was immunoSEQ multiplex PCR; TCRdb's version includes in-frame clones alone and lacks a portion of them. The sample records approximately 60,000 clones, approximately 84% being singletons. This CDR3 contains 15 residues. The germline V gene encodes CDR1 SGHRS and CDR2 YFSETQ. J lost 4 bases, V lost 2 bases, and 4 bases had no gene match. The rearrangement joins TRBV5-1 to TRBJ2-5; 11 bases are a match to TRBD2. The TCR was taken from an adult with an advanced solid tumor such as melanoma, head and neck, liver or kidney cancer. The starting material was CD4+ or CD8+ T cells sorted from blood, obtained in a trial of the OX40 agonist ivuxolimab. The CDR3 reads CASSFLAGGSETQYF. CDR3 nucleotide sequence: TGCGCCAGCAGCTTTCTAGCGGGGGGATCAGAGACCCAGTACTTC.